The present TCR beta chain was sequenced within a study of cytomegalovirus exposure and HLA in healthy donors. CDR1 SGDLS and CDR2 YYNGEE come from the germline V gene. CDR3 length: 14 amino acids. Trimming left V 4 bases short and J 7 bases short, with 15 bases between. The PCR made use of 60 Vbeta and 13 Jbeta primers. The data were produced by immunoSEQ multiplex PCR, yet TCRdb's version contains in-frame clones alone and is incomplete. The sample lists 200,000 to 250,000 clones; 76% were seen once. Sequenced material: PBMCs. The sequence was collected from a man aged 18 to 29 in good health and CMV-seronegative. The chain links TRBV9 to TRBJ2-1, with D maybe TRBD1 (8 bases). Here the CDR3 DNA reads TGTGCCAGCAGCCAGCGGGACAGGTTAAATGAGCAGTTCTTC. This gives the protein CASSQRDRLNEQFF.